A single sample gave rise to the 11 T cell receptor beta chains below, sequenced in a study of CD8 T cells in Susac syndrome. Reverse transcription of about 0.5 to 1 ug RNA was carried out with random hexamers. TCRdb re-derived calls from the immunoSEQ multiplex PCR reads in MiXCR, one entry per CDR3 protein. This table holds 100,000 to 150,000 distinct CDR3 sequences, about 95% found once. The source material was CD4+ T cells from PBMCs. These receptors all stem from a human donor in good health.

In this sample, this clonotype turned up once. V usage is TRBV28 and J usage is TRBJ2-7; the match to TRBD2 covers 9 bases. The CDR3 covers 14 residues. V trimming: 5 bases; J trimming: 3 bases; junction bases outside the gene matches: 5. Germline CDR1 and CDR2: MDHEN and SYDVKM. CDR3 DNA sequence: TGTGCCAGCAGTAGACTAGCGGACCTCTACGAGCAGTACTTC. It translates to CASSRLADLYEQYF.

The chain has TRBV19 and TRBJ2-1, with TRBD2 matching 10 bases. With 2 bases clipped from V and 9 bases from J, the junction kept 13 bases outside the gene matches. Germline CDR1 is LNHDA and CDR2 is SQIVND (reference sequence). The CDR3 runs to 17 residues. CDR3 in amino acids: CASSISVGASGSSEQFF. The CDR3 nucleotides read TGTGCCAGTAGTATATCGGTGGGGGCTAGCGGGAGCAGTGAGCAGTTCTTC.

The rearrangement links TRBV28 to TRBJ2-5; 9 positions match TRBD1. The CDR3 extends over 15 amino acids. Germline CDR1 is MDHEN and CDR2 is SYDVKM. The V gene end was trimmed by 7 bases and the J gene end by 5 bases; junction bases not matched to a gene: 11. The CDR3 sequence: CASNRDRVFTETQYF. The CDR3 region has the DNA TGTGCCAGCAACCGGGACAGGGTTTTTACGGAGACCCAGTACTTC.

The chain uses TRBV11-2 and TRBJ2-5; tentative D call: TRBD2 (7 bases). Per the germline V gene, CDR1 is SGHAT and CDR2 is FQNNGV. The V and J ends lost 2 bases and 1 base respectively, with 20 bases between them. The CDR3 spans 18 residues. The chain's CDR3 is CASSLRGGGSKGQETQYF. The CDR3 nucleotides are TGTGCCAGCAGCTTAAGGGGGGGAGGTTCCAAGGGCCAAGAGACCCAGTACTTC.

V and J are TRBV15 and TRBJ1-5, with 9 positions matching TRBD1. J gave up 5 bases and V 1 base, and 0 bases lay outside the gene matches. CDR1 is LNHNV, CDR2 YYDKDF, per germline (reference sequence). The CDR3 contains 14 residues. DNA for the CDR3: TGTGCCACCAGCAGAGGGGACAGGGATCAGCCCCAGCATTTT. Translating it yields CATSRGDRDQPQHF.

V gene TRBV5-1 combines with J gene TRBJ2-2, with no clear D. This CDR3 comprises 15 residues. The germline V gene encodes CDR1 SGHRS and CDR2 YFSETQ. V was trimmed by 3 bases and J by 4 bases, leaving 13 bases between them. DNA of the CDR3: TGCGCCAGCAGCTCCTTACCCAAGGGCACCGGGGAGCTGTTTTTT. As protein: CASSSLPKGTGELFF.

This CDR3 is CASKAYQDLNTEAFF. In DNA, the CDR3 is TGTGCCAGCAAAGCATATCAGGACCTGAACACTGAAGCTTTCTTT. The chain employs TRBV6-6 and TRBJ1-1; unclear D gene. The V gene's germline CDR1 is MNHNY and CDR2 SVGAGI (reference sequence). Trimming removed 7 bases from V and 0 bases from J, with 15 bases in between. The CDR3 consists of 15 residues.

The rearrangement uses TRBV6-6 and TRBJ1-3, with no clear D. V lost 0 bases and J lost 2, with 5 bases in between. Germline assignment: CDR1 MNHNY and CDR2 SVGAGI (reference sequence). The CDR3 runs 14 residues. CDR3 region: CASSYSQAGNTIYF. DNA for the CDR3: TGTGCCAGCAGTTACTCTCAGGCTGGAAACACCATATATTTT.

V and J are TRBV7-9 and TRBJ2-5; tentatively, D is TRBD1 or TRBD2 (5 bases each). The CDR3 has 11 amino acids. V lost 4 bases and J 9 bases, leaving 9 bases between the germline ends. From germline, CDR1 is SEHNR and CDR2 FQNEAQ (reference sequence). The CDR3 loop reads CASSSLGAQYF. Here the CDR3 DNA reads TGTGCCAGCAGCTCCTTGGGGGCCCAGTACTTC.

The CDR3 nucleotides are TGTGCCAGCAGCTCCAATCATCAAGCAGATACGCAGTATTTT. This encodes CASSSNHQADTQYF. The J gene is TRBJ2-3, the V gene TRBV11-1; D unresolved. Germline V gene sequence: CDR1 SGHAT, CDR2 FQDESV (reference sequence). Trimming shortened V by 4 bases and J by 4 bases, and 12 bases separated the two germline ends. The CDR3 sequence is 14 residues long.

The chain employs TRBV28 and TRBJ1-1; D gene uncertain. V was pared by 6 bases and J by 8 bases, with 16 bases between. The germline V gene has CDR1 MDHEN and CDR2 SYDVKM. This CDR3 region has 13 residues. The CDR3 DNA reads TGTGCCAGCAGCCTACCGACCGCAGGAGAAGCTTTCTTT. It yields the protein CASSLPTAGEAFF.